This T cell receptor beta chain was obtained from a study of T cell responses to AZD1222 COVID-19 vaccine (dated by TCRdb to the early 2020s). Describing the broader study: AZD1222 recipients given second doses at about 4 weeks or at about 12 weeks were pooled, since spike-specific TCR depth and breadth were not found to differ between the two schedules. A total of 233 trial participants underwent TCR sequencing, of whom 200 to 220 had received two doses of AZD1222 and some 25 had received two doses of the MenACWY control vaccine. Trial participants were enrolled by age into 18-55, 56-69 and 70-plus year subgroups, with roughly 160, 29 and 62 TCR-sequenced participants respectively.

The time point label here, explained by the study, means: baseline before first vaccination. The vaccinee samples were drawn from two UK trials, COV001 and COV002, one of which was a single-blind randomized controlled phase 2/3 trial testing AZD1222 (ChAdOx1 nCoV-19) in healthy adults. For TCRbeta chain sequencing, PBMC samples were collected from trial participants at day 0 and at day 28 after the second dose. A distance of 7 bases separates the germline ends of V and J, which lose 0 bases and 4 bases respectively. Reading the germline V gene gives CDR1 SGHTA and CDR2 FQGNSA. The CDR3 contains 14 residues, cysteine and phenylalanine counted. The entry retains the CDR3 DNA only, 42 bases that are in frame from base 1. Comments on this clone: Its cognate antigen has yet to be identified. No quality values exist for individual bases; no much larger clone is one base distant.

The CDR3 regions of human TCRbeta chains were analyzed by immunosequencing. Per the original workflow: Repertoire TCRs were checked for matches against a reference library of SARS-CoV-2-specific TCRs that had been generated using the MIRA antigen-specificity platform. Breadth was defined as the fraction of unique TCRs that were SARS-CoV-2-associated. Depth was defined as the fraction of total T cells that were SARS-CoV-2-associated. Using the MIRA data, every spike-specific TCR was mapped to the spike region that the TCR reacted to and assigned to either a CD4 or a CD8 class. Log10-transformed breadth and depth values were compared by one-way ANOVA with Sidak's multiple comparisons tests. TCRdb re-hosts the immuneACCESS table, in-frame sequences only. Its copies lack some clones; in the studies checked, an unresolved V gene accounts for under half of them, and the cause for the rest is not known. From that table come the V and J calls and clone size; the DNA was used to work out D and trimming. Present in this sample are approximately 110,000 clones, about 90% of which were seen just once. About 4.5% of the sample belongs to the ten largest clones.

What the authors observed across the whole study: Only five to seven AZD1222 recipients were SARS-CoV-2 seropositive at baseline, limiting conclusions about previously exposed vaccinees. In the small 56-69-year group, the increase in depth fell short of significance, most likely because of low power. CD4 TCRs associated with the vaccine covered the entire spike protein, and the dominant responses were in regions 160-218 and 743-854. Participants were mostly white British and included more females than males, and it was suggested by the authors that clonal diversity may have been underestimated. Epitopes outside the regions mutated in the B.1.351 and B.1.1.7 variants were reportedly recognized by nearly half of the unique spike-specific TCRs. After two AZD1222 doses, spike-specific TCR breadth and depth were significantly higher than at day 0 and than in MenACWY recipients. No day 14 peak-response samples were available, so repertoires were characterized only after the peak T cell response.

The rearranged segments are TRBV7-2 and TRBJ2-1; the D gene identity is not certain. This TCR was sampled from an adult in good health. Material: peripheral blood, obtained on day 0 of AZD1222 vaccination. The DNA reads TGTGCCAGCAGCTTAGCGATTCGTTACAATGAGCAGTTCTTC. This codes for CASSLAIRYNEQFF.